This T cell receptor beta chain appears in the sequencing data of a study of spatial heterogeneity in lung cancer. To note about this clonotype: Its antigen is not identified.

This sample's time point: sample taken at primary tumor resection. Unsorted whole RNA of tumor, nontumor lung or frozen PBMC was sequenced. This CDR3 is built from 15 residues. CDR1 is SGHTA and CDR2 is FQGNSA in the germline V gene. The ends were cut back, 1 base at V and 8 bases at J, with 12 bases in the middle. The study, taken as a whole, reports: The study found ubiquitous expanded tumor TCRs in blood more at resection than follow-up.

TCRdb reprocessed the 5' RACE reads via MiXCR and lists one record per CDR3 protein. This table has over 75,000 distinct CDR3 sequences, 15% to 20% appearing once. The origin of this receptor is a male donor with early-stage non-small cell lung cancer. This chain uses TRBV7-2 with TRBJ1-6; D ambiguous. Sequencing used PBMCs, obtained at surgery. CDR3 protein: CASSLEWLRDSPLHF. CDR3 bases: TGTGCCAGCAGCTTAGAGTGGTTGAGAGATTCACCCCTCCACTTT.